The 10 T cell receptor beta chains below come from one sample, sequenced in a study of CD8+CD57+ T cells in acquired aplastic anemia. Profiling of TCR beta VDJ combinations and CDR3 sequences used genomic DNA as template. TCRdb processed the reads anew with MiXCR; each CDR3 protein has one entry. The sample holds about 150,000 distinct CDR3 sequences, roughly half seen once. Sequencing was done on patients that had shown CD8+CD57+ cell expansion by flow cytometry. The specimen sequenced was sorted CD4+, CD8+, or CD8+CD57+ T cells (not recorded which) from PBMCs. The receptors come from a human donor with aplastic anemia.

This clonotype was detected many times. The genes are TRBV5-1 and TRBJ2-7; D is ambiguous. V was trimmed by 5 bases and J by 2 bases, leaving 8 bases between them. This CDR3 has 12 residues. Germline V gene lookup returns CDR1 SGHRS and CDR2 YFSETQ. The CDR3, as DNA: TGCGCCAGCAGGAATATTCCCTACGAGCAGTACTTC. Its translation: CASRNIPYEQYF.

This clonotype was observed at least ten times. The chain employs TRBV4-1 and TRBJ2-7; 11 nucleotides agree with TRBD2. Per the germline V gene, CDR1 is MGHRA and CDR2 is YSYEKL. The J segment lost 0 bases and the V segment lost 3 bases, leaving 4 bases of the junction unmatched. This CDR3 has 16 residues. The CDR3 protein is CASSHHTSGSSYEQYF. CDR3 DNA sequence: TGCGCCAGCAGCCACCATACTAGCGGGAGCTCCTACGAGCAGTACTTC.

This clonotype showed up many times. This chain uses TRBV5-6 with TRBJ2-1; 16 bases agree with TRBD2. The CDR3 is 14 residues long. V gave up 9 bases and J gave up 8 bases; unmatched junction bases: 5. Germline V lookup: CDR1 SGHDT, CDR2 YYEEEE. The CDR3 bases are TGTGCCACCGGGACTAGCGGGGGGGCTTATGAGCAGTTCTTC. This translates into CATGTSGGAYEQFF.

This clonotype was counted at least ten times. J is TRBJ2-1 and V is TRBV7-2; no clear D. The CDR3 is made up of 14 amino acids. The V end was cut by 3 bases, the J end by 3 bases, with 9 bases between. CDR1 is SGHTA, CDR2 FQGNSA, per germline. This chain's CDR3 is CASSLKGGYNEQFF. The CDR3 DNA is TGTGCCAGCAGCTTGAAAGGCGGCTACAATGAGCAGTTCTTC.

This clonotype was recorded at least ten times. Here the CDR3 reads CASSQGEGAGGNTIYF. DNA of the CDR3: TGCGCCAGCAGCCAAGGAGAGGGGGCAGGAGGAAACACCATATATTTT. The V call is TRBV4-3, the J call TRBJ1-3; 7 nucleotides align to TRBD1. Germline V CDR1 and CDR2: LGHNA, YSLEER. J lost 4 bases, V lost 1 base, and 7 bases had no gene match. This CDR3 has 16 amino acids.

This clonotype was found a few times. The rearrangement uses TRBV20-1 and TRBJ1-2, with 10 nucleotides matching TRBD1. The V gene end was trimmed by 1 base and the J gene end by 2 bases; junction bases not matched to a gene: 4. CDR1 and CDR2 (germline): DFQATT, SNEGSKA (reference sequence). The CDR3 spans 15 residues. The CDR3 DNA reads TGCAGTGCTAGAGTCGGACAGGGGGAGAACTATGGCTACACCTTC. As protein: CSARVGQGENYGYTF.

The table lists this clonotype with a few counts. This chain joins TRBV12-3 or TRBV12-4 and TRBJ2-3; D may match TRBD1 or TRBD2 (5 bases each). The CDR3 runs to 18 residues. Trimming took 7 bases from V and 2 from J, leaving 25 bases between them. CDR3 sequence: CASTTLPGPMGVTDTQYF. The CDR3 nucleotides read TGTGCCAGCACCACTCTACCGGGACCCATGGGGGTCACAGATACGCAGTATTTT.

This chain joins TRBV5-1 and TRBJ1-5, with D possibly matching TRBD1 (6 bases). CDR3 length equals 15 residues. Germline lookup yields CDR1 SGHRS and CDR2 YFSETQ. V dropped 8 bases and J dropped 1 base, with 16 bases sitting between them. The CDR3 protein is CASRLTGSSNQPQHF. The CDR3 region has the DNA TGCGCCAGTAGATTAACAGGGTCAAGCAATCAGCCCCAGCATTTT.

CDR3 sequence (DNA): TGCGCCAGCAGACCAACAGGGAACACTGAAGCTTTCTTT. Residues: CASRPTGNTEAFF. The V and J genes are TRBV5-1 and TRBJ1-1; possibly TRBD1 for D (5 bases). CDR3 size: 13 residues. Germline CDR1 and CDR2: SGHRS and YFSETQ. V lost 5 bases and J 1 base, leaving 9 bases between the germline ends.

The table lists this clonotype with many counts. The chain recombines TRBV12-3 or TRBV12-4 with TRBJ1-5; D uncertain. There are 14 residues in the CDR3. V lost 3 bases and J 0 bases, leaving 6 bases between the germline ends. CDR3 region: CASSFSFSNQPQHF. CDR3 DNA: TGTGCCAGCAGTTTTTCTTTTAGCAATCAGCCCCAGCATTTT.